A single sample is the source of the 28 T cell receptor beta chains below, sequenced in a study of regulatory T cells in long-lasting Graves disease. Arm-PCR of CDR3 regions with iRepertoire HTBI primers generated TCR beta libraries. Via MiXCR, TCRdb re-called the multiplex PCR reads, giving one row per CDR3 protein. This table has 530,000 or so distinct CDR3 sequences, 13% appearing once. Time point meaning: newly diagnosed GD, antithyroid drugs for less than 3 months. Following extraction of RNA from PBMCs, that RNA was used to make the TCR library. The data were also submitted as part of a second study, on T cells in Graves' hyperthyroidism and ophthalmopathy.

Sequencing used peripheral blood mononuclear cells (PBMCs), obtained at new diagnosis, from a patient treated with antithyroid drugs. These TCRs come from a man younger than 45 with Graves disease.

This clonotype was found many times. This rearrangement joins TRBV12-3 or TRBV12-4 to TRBJ2-5, with a weak D call TRBD2 (5 bases). This CDR3 has 14 amino acids. Trimming cost V 6 bases and J 3 bases, with 14 bases left between them. CDR3 residues: CASRRGSGKETQYF. The CDR3 DNA reads TGTGCCAGCAGACGTGGAAGCGGCAAAGAGACCCAGTACTTC.

This clonotype was recorded at least ten times. The gene calls are TRBV6-5 and TRBJ2-7; 7 bases line up with TRBD2. With 4 bases clipped from V and 7 bases from J, the junction kept 4 bases outside the gene matches. CDR3 length equals 12 residues. Germline V gene sequence: CDR1 MNHEY, CDR2 SVGAGI. The CDR3 loop is CASSWGGEEQYF. The CDR3 nucleotides are TGTGCCAGCAGTTGGGGGGGGGAAGAGCAGTACTTC.

This clonotype was counted ten times or more. V is TRBV19 and J is TRBJ1-1; D may be TRBD1 (5 bases). The CDR3 spans 14 residues. Germline CDR1 reads LNHDA; CDR2 reads SQIVND (reference sequence). V lost 2 bases to trimming and J lost 8 bases, with 15 bases between them. The CDR3 loop is CASSIRPPAGEAFF. CDR3 sequence (DNA): TGTGCCAGTAGTATAAGGCCTCCGGCAGGGGAAGCTTTCTTT.

This chain uses TRBV5-1 with TRBJ2-5; 9 bases fit TRBD1. The CDR3 has 13 residues. Germline V lookup: CDR1 SGHRS, CDR2 YFSETQ. After removal of 4 bases from V and 4 bases from J, the junction contained 2 bases not matched to a gene. CDR3 sequence reads: CASSEGQGETQYF. As DNA, the CDR3 is TGCGCCAGCAGCGAGGGACAGGGAGAGACCCAGTACTTC.

As regards this clonotype: A read error may explain this, as a much larger clone is one base away. The V gene is TRBV5-1, the J gene TRBJ2-6; D is perhaps TRBD1 (5 bases). Germline V gene data show CDR1 as SGHRS and CDR2 as YFSETQ. The CDR3 is made up of 15 amino acids. Here the CDR3 reads CASSFSASGADVLTF. The CDR3 DNA follows: TGCGCCAGCAGCTTCTCAGCCTCTGGGGCCGACGTCCTGACTTTC.

This clonotype has a handful of counts. The gene calls are TRBV29-1 and TRBJ2-4; the D gene is possibly TRBD1 (6 bases). Germline loops: CDR1 SQVTM, CDR2 ANQGSEA. Trimming cost V 6 bases and J 4 bases, with 13 bases left between them. The CDR3 has 13 residues. CDR3 DNA sequence: TGCAGCGTGTTTCAGGGGATGAAAAACATTCAGTACTTC. Translated, it gives CSVFQGMKNIQYF.

The chain couples TRBV7-9 to TRBJ2-5; TRBD1 matches at 8 bases. This CDR3 has 18 amino acids. Germline-derived CDR1 and CDR2 are SEHNR and FQNEAQ (reference sequence). V lost 6 bases, J lost 5 bases, and 20 bases stayed unmatched. The CDR3, as DNA: TGTGCCAGCAGATTCGGGACAGGAGGATATAGGGATACGGAGACCCAGTACTTC. This sequence encodes CASRFGTGGYRDTETQYF.

Many counts were recorded for this clonotype. V gene TRBV5-1 combines with J gene TRBJ2-1, with 8 nucleotides matching TRBD1. CDR1 SGHRS and CDR2 YFSETQ come from the germline V gene. V gave up 4 bases and J gave up 5 bases; unmatched junction bases: 20. The CDR3 extends over 19 amino acids. CDR3 nucleotide sequence: TGCGCCAGCAGCGGCTTGGGGCAGGGGGCTTATAGGACGGACAATGAGCAGTTCTTC. Amino acid sequence: CASSGLGQGAYRTDNEQFF. The entire variable domain, with the rest obtained from reference TRBV5-1 and TRBJ2-1, is as follows: KAGVTQTPRYLIKTRGQQVTLSCSPISGHRSVSWYQQTPGQGLQFLFEYFSETQRNKGNFPGRFSGRQFSNSRSEMNVSTLELGDSALYLCASSGLGQGAYRTDNEQFFGPGTRLTVL.

This clonotype was observed at least ten times. V usage is TRBV20-1 and J usage is TRBJ2-7; 8 nucleotides line up with TRBD1. Losses at the gene ends were 5 bases for V and 6 bases for J; bases not matched to a gene: 6. The CDR3 contains 12 residues. The germline V gene encodes CDR1 DFQATT and CDR2 SNEGSKA (reference sequence). CDR3 amino acids: CSAGTGSSEQYF. As DNA, the CDR3 is TGCAGTGCTGGGACAGGTTCGAGCGAGCAGTACTTC.

This clonotype was seen at least ten times. V usage is TRBV29-1 and J usage is TRBJ1-1; possible D gene TRBD1, 6 bases. The CDR3 loop spans 14 amino acids. Germline CDR1 is SQVTM and CDR2 is ANQGSEA. V lost 3 bases and J 0 bases, leaving 11 bases between the germline ends. The DNA of the CDR3 is TGCAGCGTTGATACGGCAGGGGTGAACACTGAAGCTTTCTTT. Encoded protein: CSVDTAGVNTEAFF. The full variable domain, its missing parts supplied by reference TRBV29-1 and TRBJ1-1, is SAVISQKPSRDICQRGTSLTIQCQVDSQVTMMFWYRQQPGQSLTLIATANQGSEATYESGFVIDKFPISRPNLTFSTLTVSNMSPEDSSIYLCSVDTAGVNTEAFFGQGTRLTVV.

The chain couples TRBV9 to TRBJ2-5; possibly TRBD1 or TRBD2 for D (5 bases each). Germline V gene lookup returns CDR1 SGDLS and CDR2 YYNGEE. Deletions cut 7 bases from V and 5 bases from J, with 18 bases between. The CDR3 has 14 residues. CDR3 nucleotide sequence: TGTGCCAGCGGGGGTAACTCGAGGATGGAGACCCAGTACTTC. It specifies CASGGNSRMETQYF.

At least ten counts were recorded for this clonotype. The CDR3 protein is CASSPRDLEGRETQYF. The CDR3 DNA reads TGTGCCAGCAGCCCCCGGGACCTCGAAGGGAGAGAGACCCAGTACTTC. The rearrangement joins TRBV7-9 to TRBJ2-5; the D call may be TRBD1 or TRBD2 (5 bases each). The CDR3 sequence is 16 residues long. The ends were cut back, 5 bases at V and 4 bases at J, with 20 bases in the middle. Per germline, CDR1 SEHNR and CDR2 FQNEAQ (reference sequence).

Points on this clonotype: No conserved phenylalanine or tryptophan is present at the end of the CDR3, so a read error is the likely explanation. V and J are TRBV29-1 and TRBJ1-1; D unresolved. There are 12 residues in the CDR3. CDR1 and CDR2 (germline): SQVTM, ANQGSEA. DNA of the CDR3: TGCAGTGCGGAGGCAATTGGCACTGAAGCTTTCTCT. Protein product: CSAEAIGTEAFS.

This clonotype was detected many times. V usage is TRBV20-1 and J usage is TRBJ2-1, with a tentative D call TRBD2 (6 bases). The germline gives CDR1 DFQATT, CDR2 SNEGSKA (reference sequence). The CDR3 has 14 amino acids. The V end lost 1 base, the J end lost 1 base, and 8 bases lay between the germline ends. This CDR3 reads CSARGLESYNEQFF. In DNA form, the CDR3 reads TGCAGTGCTAGAGGACTAGAATCCTACAATGAGCAGTTCTTC.

This clonotype was seen many times. CDR3 sequence: CASSYSTRGGNEQFF. CDR3 nucleotides: TGTGCCAGCAGTTACTCGACCAGGGGAGGCAATGAGCAGTTCTTC. V is TRBV6-6 and J is TRBJ2-1; D may correspond to TRBD1 or TRBD2 (6 bases each). This CDR3 has 15 amino acids. V was cut by 0 bases and J by 6 bases, with 12 bases left in between. Germline V gene sequence: CDR1 MNHNY, CDR2 SVGAGI (reference sequence).

This clonotype was found many times. J is TRBJ2-1 and V is TRBV7-9; a weak D match, TRBD2 (5 bases). This CDR3 spans 14 amino acids. V was clipped by 6 bases and J by 4 bases, with 13 bases between them. Germline V gene data show CDR1 as SEHNR and CDR2 as FQNEAQ (reference sequence). This chain's CDR3 is CASRVGERYNEQFF. CDR3 coding DNA: TGTGCCAGCAGAGTGGGAGAGAGGTACAATGAGCAGTTCTTC.

The chain is built from TRBV9 and TRBJ2-5; D remains ambiguous. Trimming took 0 bases from V and 2 from J, leaving 8 bases between them. CDR1 is SGDLS and CDR2 is YYNGEE in the germline V gene. The CDR3 length is 14 residues. The DNA of the CDR3 is TGTGCCAGCAGCGTAGAAGGAAATCAAGAGACCCAGTACTTC. It yields the protein CASSVEGNQETQYF.

This clonotype occurred many times. The chain joins TRBV2 to TRBJ1-3; a weak D match, TRBD1 (5 bases). The CDR3 contains 15 residues. Germline V lookup: CDR1 SNHLY, CDR2 FYNNEI. Trimming left V 6 bases short and J 4 bases short, with 16 bases between. The CDR3 DNA reads as TGTGCCAGCAGGATCTGGGGGGGAGAAGGAAACACCATATATTTT. As protein: CASRIWGGEGNTIYF.

This clonotype occurred many times. J is TRBJ2-1 and V is TRBV20-1; 8 bases are a match to TRBD2. This CDR3 has 16 residues. The junction had 15 bases not matched to a gene; V was cut back by 3 bases and J by 8 bases. In germline, CDR1 is DFQATT, CDR2 SNEGSKA (reference sequence). The CDR3 DNA sequence: TGCAGTGCTAGGCCCTGGCGGGAGGACCAAGAGGATGAGCAGTTCTTC. This translates into CSARPWREDQEDEQFF.

This clonotype showed up many times. The V call is TRBV27, the J call TRBJ1-5; TRBD1 agrees at 11 bases. The CDR3 consists of 17 residues. Germline V gene data show CDR1 as MNHEY and CDR2 as SMNVEV (reference sequence). Unmatched junction bases numbered 5, after V lost 0 bases and J lost 4 bases. The CDR3 reads CASSLSADRGPNQPQHF. The DNA for the CDR3 is TGTGCCAGCAGTTTATCCGCGGACAGGGGGCCGAATCAGCCCCAGCATTTT.

This clonotype was picked up many times. The chain couples TRBV27 to TRBJ2-7; D gene uncertain. Germline V CDR1 and CDR2: MNHEY, SMNVEV (reference sequence). This CDR3 has 12 residues. V was clipped by 1 base and J by 3 bases, with 4 bases between them. CDR3 DNA sequence: TGTGCCAGCAGTTTATGGGGCTACGAGCAGTACTTC. Translated: CASSLWGYEQYF.

The V call is TRBV13, the J call TRBJ2-7, with 8 bases lining up with TRBD2. The CDR3 contains 15 residues. Looked up from germline, CDR1 is PRHDT and CDR2 is FYEKMQ (reference sequence). The junction had 4 bases not matched to a gene; V was cut back by 3 bases and J by 0 bases. In DNA form, the CDR3 reads TGTGCCAGCAGCTTCTTGCGGGAGGTCTCCTACGAGCAGTACTTC. Its protein product is CASSFLREVSYEQYF. Full variable domain (remainder filled in from reference TRBV13 and TRBJ2-7): AAGVIQSPRHLIKEKRETATLKCYPIPRHDTVYWYQQGPGQDPQFLISFYEKMQSDKGSIPDRFSAQQFSDYHSELNMSSLELGDSALYFCASSFLREVSYEQYFGPGTRLTVT.

This clonotype was seen a few times. V gene TRBV14 combines with J gene TRBJ1-1; D might be TRBD1 (6 bases). Between the trimmed V and J ends, which lost 5 bases and 8 bases, there was a span of 15 bases. The CDR3 is made up of 13 amino acids. CDR1 is SGHDN, CDR2 FVKESK, per germline. The CDR3 here is CASSNLGQREAFF. CDR3 DNA: TGTGCCAGCAGCAACCTGGGACAACGAGAAGCTTTCTTT.

Many counts were recorded for this clonotype. The chain couples TRBV6-1 to TRBJ1-1; perhaps TRBD1 as D (5 bases). Looked up from germline, CDR1 is MNHNS and CDR2 is SASEGT. The length of the CDR3 is 16 residues. With 6 bases removed from V and 0 bases from J, the gap between germline ends came to 17 bases. For the CDR3, the DNA is TGTGCCAGCAGACCGACAGAAAACATGATGAACACTGAAGCTTTCTTT. Translation gives CASRPTENMMNTEAFF.

This clonotype was seen a handful of times. CDR3 nucleotide sequence: TGTGCCAGCAGCCGGTCGAGGGGTCGTAATTCACCCCTCCACTTT. Encoded protein: CASSRSRGRNSPLHF. The chain uses TRBV3-1 and TRBJ1-6, with a possible D match to TRBD1 (5 bases). Germline loops: CDR1 LGHDT, CDR2 YNNKEL (reference sequence). Trimming pared 4 bases from V and 6 bases from J, leaving 13 bases between. The CDR3 runs to 15 residues. The variable domain in full, completed from reference TRBV3-1 and TRBJ1-6, reads DTAVSQTPKYLVTQMGNDKSIKCEQNLGHDTMYWYKQDSKKFLKIMFSYNNKELIINETVPNRFSPKSPDKAHLNLHINSLELGDSAVYFCASSRSRGRNSPLHFGNGTRLTVT.

There are a few counts of this clonotype. The chain employs TRBV3-1 and TRBJ2-7, with 11 bases fitting TRBD2. After removal of 4 bases from V and 4 bases from J, the junction contained 9 bases not matched to a gene. This CDR3 region has 16 residues. Germline CDR1 and CDR2: LGHDT and YNNKEL (reference sequence). CDR3 in DNA: TGTGCCAGCAGCCCCCTAGGGCTAGCGGGAGGTTACGAGCAGTACTTC. This codes for CASSPLGLAGGYEQYF.

This clonotype was picked up a small number of times. The chain uses TRBV5-1 and TRBJ2-3; TRBD2 agrees at 14 bases. The CDR3 loop spans 19 amino acids. Germline CDR1 reads SGHRS; CDR2 reads YFSETQ. The ends lost 1 base at V and 1 base at J; junction bases unmatched: 8. In DNA, the CDR3 is TGCGCCAGCAGCTTGCCCGGGACTAGCGGGAGTGGGGGCACAGATACGCAGTATTTT. Amino acids: CASSLPGTSGSGGTDTQYF.

At least ten counts were recorded for this clonotype. V usage is TRBV28 and J usage is TRBJ2-2; the match to TRBD2 covers 9 bases. Trimming cost V 5 bases and J 4 bases; bases outside gene matches: 11. The germline CDR1 and CDR2 sequences are MDHEN and SYDVKM. This CDR3 spans 17 amino acids. The CDR3: CASSLLSGRRGTGELFF. In nucleotides, the CDR3 is TGTGCCAGCAGTCTCTTGAGCGGGAGGCGGGGCACCGGGGAGCTGTTTTTT.